The clone carrying this T cell receptor (beta chain) was recorded once. Antigen unknown. This sample was included in a study of cytomegalovirus exposure and HLA in healthy donors. The wider study: Earlier work reported 117 million unique TCR beta sequences from 150 million to 200 million T cells. The study's findings and limits: In a later analysis, HLA-associated beta chains showed higher expansion and lower generation probabilities than comparable chains. Some V segments could not be told apart, so they were left out, TRBV6-2 and TRBV6-3 among them. Usually a TCR sequence was rare, but some public TCRs were found in many donors.

The CDR3 has 16 residues. Germline CDR1 MNHEY, CDR2 SVGAGI. V gave up 4 bases and J gave up 7 bases; unmatched junction bases: 7. A multiplex PCR was run with 60 Vbeta primers and 13 Jbeta primers. Libraries were prepared by immunoSEQ multiplex PCR; TCRdb keeps only in-frame clonotypes and omits some of them. The sample has some 180,000 clones, around 80% seen once. What was sequenced was PBMCs. This chain links TRBV6-5 with TRBJ2-5; 15 nucleotides line up with TRBD2. The clonotype comes from a man aged 40-49 years in good health and CMV-seropositive. CDR3 coding DNA: TGTGCCAGCAGTTCCGCGGGACTAGCGGGAGGCGGGACCCAGTACTTC. It encodes CASSSAGLAGGGTQYF.